Following are 21 T cell receptor beta chains from one sample sequenced in a study of technical replicates of blood from several donors. Clones were sequenced by immunoSEQ multiplex PCR, and TCRdb holds only the in-frame ones, with some missing. The repertoire consists of more than 65,000 clones, with 92% occurring once and the leading ten covering 0.41%. The sequencing sample was made of T cells isolated from PBMCs. All receptors come from a human donor in good health.

This chain uses TRBV30 with TRBJ1-4; D is undetermined. Germline V gene lookup returns CDR1 GTSNPN and CDR2 SVGIG (reference sequence). V lost 2 bases and J lost 0, with 7 bases in between. The CDR3 runs 14 residues. CDR3 region: CAWSSVATNEKLFF. The CDR3 DNA reads TGTGCCTGGAGTTCGGTTGCAACTAATGAAAAACTGTTTTTT.

The chain couples TRBV10-2 to TRBJ2-7; D is undetermined. CDR1 and CDR2 (germline): WSHSY, SAAADI. Trimming cost V 6 bases and J 6 bases, with 12 bases left between them. There are 12 residues in the CDR3. The CDR3 protein is CASSPLPGEQYF. CDR3 nucleotides: TGCGCCAGCAGCCCACTGCCGGGCGAGCAGTACTTC.

This chain's CDR3 is CASSLSGDRSYEQYF. DNA of the CDR3: TGTGCCAGCAGCTTATCCGGTGACAGGTCCTACGAGCAGTACTTC. The chain recombines TRBV11-3 with TRBJ2-7, with D tentatively TRBD1 (6 bases). Trimming removed 2 bases at V and 1 base at J, with 12 bases between. Germline values: CDR1 SGHNT, CDR2 YENEEA. This CDR3 is built from 15 residues.

The chain carries TRBV27 and TRBJ2-2, with 9 positions matching TRBD2. The V gene end was trimmed by 6 bases and the J gene end by 5 bases; junction bases not matched to a gene: 7. The CDR3 is 15 residues long. Germline V gives CDR1 MNHEY, CDR2 SMNVEV (reference sequence). The CDR3 loop reads CASRGLAGRTGELFF. Written as DNA, the CDR3 is TGTGCCAGCAGGGGACTAGCTGGCAGGACCGGGGAGCTGTTTTTT.

The rearrangement joins TRBV18 to TRBJ2-7, with 11 positions matching TRBD2. The germline V gene encodes CDR1 KGHSH and CDR2 LQKENI. The CDR3 spans 18 residues. After removal of 3 bases from V and 5 bases from J, the junction contained 15 bases not matched to a gene. Written as DNA, the CDR3 is TGTGCCAGCTCACCGGTTATGATAGCGGGAGGGGGCTCAGACGAGCAGTACTTC. It codes for CASSPVMIAGGGSDEQYF.

The chain uses TRBV5-1 and TRBJ2-7; 10 bases agree with TRBD2. CDR1 and CDR2 (germline): SGHRS, YFSETQ. This CDR3 contains 15 residues. The J segment lost 6 bases and the V segment lost 1 base, leaving 7 bases of the junction unmatched. In DNA, the CDR3 is TGCGCCAGCAGCTTGAGCCCTAGCGGGAGATCCGAGCAGTACTTC. This sequence encodes CASSLSPSGRSEQYF.

The chain couples TRBV7-8 to TRBJ2-3; 9 positions agree with TRBD1. Germline loops: CDR1 SGHVS, CDR2 FQNEAQ. This CDR3 has 15 residues. Trimming at V came to 6 bases and at J to 5 bases, leaving 9 bases not matched to a gene. Here the CDR3 DNA reads TGTGCCAGCAGTTCGGACAGGGGATTGGGAGATACGCAGTATTTT. Translating it yields CASSSDRGLGDTQYF.

The chain links TRBV6-1 to TRBJ1-3; D perhaps matches TRBD1 (6 bases). Germline V CDR1 and CDR2: MNHNS, SASEGT. Trimming removed 4 bases from V and 3 bases from J, with 16 bases in between. The CDR3 is 16 amino acids. CDR3 coding DNA: TGTGCCAGCAGTGTATCCCTTACAGGGAATGGAAACACCATATATTTT. The encoded protein is CASSVSLTGNGNTIYF.

This rearrangement joins TRBV27 to TRBJ1-1; the D is unclear. Trimming cost V 4 bases and J 4 bases, with 10 bases left between them. Germline V gene sequence: CDR1 MNHEY, CDR2 SMNVEV (reference sequence). The CDR3 consists of 13 residues. The CDR3 is CASSWDGGTEAFF. CDR3 bases: TGTGCCAGCAGTTGGGATGGAGGCACTGAAGCTTTCTTT.

This clone was observed once. This chain's CDR3 is CAWSVISGVNEQFF. The CDR3 DNA follows: TGTGCCTGGAGCGTTATTTCAGGGGTGAATGAGCAGTTCTTC. The J gene is TRBJ2-1, the V gene TRBV30; D might be TRBD1 (6 bases). The ends were cut back, 3 bases at V and 7 bases at J, with 16 bases in the middle. This CDR3 contains 14 residues. Germline CDR1 reads GTSNPN; CDR2 reads SVGIG (reference sequence).

The rearrangement links TRBV19 to TRBJ2-7; a weak D match, TRBD1 (5 bases). CDR3 length: 12 residues. V was shortened by 3 bases and J by 2 bases, with 5 bases between the two germline ends. Germline V gene lookup returns CDR1 LNHDA and CDR2 SQIVND (reference sequence). DNA of the CDR3: TGTGCCAGTAGTATGACAGCCTACGAGCAGTACTTC. The encoded protein is CASSMTAYEQYF.

The chain carries TRBV6-5 and TRBJ1-2; possibly TRBD1 for D (5 bases). The CDR3 loop spans 14 amino acids. Germline CDR1 reads MNHEY; CDR2 reads SVGAGI. V dropped 5 bases and J dropped 7 bases, with 17 bases sitting between them. CDR3 in DNA: TGTGCCAGCAGTAAATCCCCGGGGGGGGGTGGCTACACCTTC. Residues: CASSKSPGGGGYTF.

The V call is TRBV19, the J call TRBJ2-2; 10 nucleotides match TRBD1. V was pared by 9 bases and J by 5 bases, with 6 bases of the junction left unmatched. Germline V CDR1 and CDR2: LNHDA, SQIVND (reference sequence). The CDR3 loop spans 14 amino acids. CDR3 in DNA: TGTGCCAGCCGGGACAGGGGAGGTACCGGGGAGCTGTTTTTT. Its translation is CASRDRGGTGELFF.

The rearrangement uses TRBV25-1 and TRBJ2-7; a weak D match, TRBD1 (6 bases). CDR3 length: 15 residues. V was clipped by 6 bases and J by 1 base, with 16 bases between them. CDR1 is MGHDK, CDR2 SYGVNS, per germline. The CDR3 DNA reads as TGTGCCAGCAGGGACAACGTAGGGGGTTCCTACGAGCAGTACTTC. This codes for CASRDNVGGSYEQYF.

The chain employs TRBV5-4 and TRBJ2-7; tentative D call: TRBD2 (5 bases). Germline V lookup: CDR1 SGHNT, CDR2 YYREEE (reference sequence). V was clipped by 4 bases and J by 4 bases, with 12 bases between them. CDR3 length: 13 amino acids. The CDR3 sequence: CASSLGGQYEQYF. The CDR3 DNA reads TGTGCCAGCAGCCTTGGCGGGCAGTACGAGCAGTACTTC.

The CDR3 DNA reads as TGTGCCAGCAGCCCCGGACAGAACACCGGGGAGCTGTTTTTT. It specifies CASSPGQNTGELFF. The chain joins TRBV9 to TRBJ2-2; possible D gene TRBD1, 5 bases. Germline V gives CDR1 SGDLS, CDR2 YYNGEE. This CDR3 has 14 residues. Trimming took off 4 bases at V and 1 base at J, with 8 bases between the two ends.

This chain joins TRBV5-1 and TRBJ2-7; D is ambiguous. The V gene's germline CDR1 is SGHRS and CDR2 YFSETQ. This CDR3 comprises 17 residues. V was clipped by 0 bases and J by 0 bases, with 16 bases between them. CDR3 residues: CASSLVALVWSSYEQYF. DNA for the CDR3: TGCGCCAGCAGCTTGGTTGCGCTGGTCTGGAGCTCCTACGAGCAGTACTTC.

This clone has more than one count but fewer than ten. In DNA form, the CDR3 reads TGTGCCAGCAGCACCGGAGGGTCTAATGAAAAACTGTTTTTT. This codes for CASSTGGSNEKLFF. The chain carries TRBV9 and TRBJ1-4; D is undetermined. The CDR3 runs 14 residues. V was pared by 4 bases and J by 3 bases, with 10 bases between. Germline lookup yields CDR1 SGDLS and CDR2 YYNGEE.

The chain couples TRBV30 to TRBJ1-1; perhaps TRBD1 as D (6 bases). The CDR3 has 14 residues. With 2 bases removed from V and 3 bases from J, the gap between germline ends came to 13 bases. Germline V CDR1 and CDR2: GTSNPN, SVGIG (reference sequence). CDR3 in DNA: TGTGCCTGGAGTTTGCAGGGGTTTGACACTGAAGCTTTCTTT. It specifies CAWSLQGFDTEAFF.

The chain couples TRBV6-5 to TRBJ1-1, with D unclear. CDR3 length: 12 amino acids. The germline gives CDR1 MNHEY, CDR2 SVGAGI. V was shortened by 2 bases and J by 11 bases, with 12 bases between the two germline ends. The CDR3 DNA is TGTGCCAGCAGTTACGGAGGGTTGGAGGCTTTCTTT. The encoded protein is CASSYGGLEAFF.

This chain joins TRBV5-1 and TRBJ1-2; 8 nucleotides match TRBD1. Germline V gene sequence: CDR1 SGHRS, CDR2 YFSETQ. V lost 4 bases and J lost 8; bases outside the gene matches: 16. The CDR3 contains 16 residues. CDR3 residues: CASSPSTGVGEGGYTF. CDR3 nucleotide sequence: TGCGCCAGCAGCCCTTCGACAGGGGTTGGGGAAGGAGGCTACACCTTC.